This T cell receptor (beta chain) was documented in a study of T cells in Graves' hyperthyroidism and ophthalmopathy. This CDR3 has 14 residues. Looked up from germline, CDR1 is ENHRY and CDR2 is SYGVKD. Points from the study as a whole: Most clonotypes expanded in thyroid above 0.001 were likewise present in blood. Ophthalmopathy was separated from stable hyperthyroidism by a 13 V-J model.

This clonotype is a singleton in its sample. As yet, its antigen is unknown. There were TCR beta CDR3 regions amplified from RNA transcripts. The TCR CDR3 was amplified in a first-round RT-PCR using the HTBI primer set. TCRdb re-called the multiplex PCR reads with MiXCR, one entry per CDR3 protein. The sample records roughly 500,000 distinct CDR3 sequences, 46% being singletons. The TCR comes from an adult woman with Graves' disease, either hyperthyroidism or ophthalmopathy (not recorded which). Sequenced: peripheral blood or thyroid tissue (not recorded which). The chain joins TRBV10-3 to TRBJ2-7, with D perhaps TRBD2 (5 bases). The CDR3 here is CARARWLAGYEQYF. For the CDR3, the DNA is TGTGCTAGAGCTAGATGGCTAGCTGGGTACGAGCAGTACTTC.